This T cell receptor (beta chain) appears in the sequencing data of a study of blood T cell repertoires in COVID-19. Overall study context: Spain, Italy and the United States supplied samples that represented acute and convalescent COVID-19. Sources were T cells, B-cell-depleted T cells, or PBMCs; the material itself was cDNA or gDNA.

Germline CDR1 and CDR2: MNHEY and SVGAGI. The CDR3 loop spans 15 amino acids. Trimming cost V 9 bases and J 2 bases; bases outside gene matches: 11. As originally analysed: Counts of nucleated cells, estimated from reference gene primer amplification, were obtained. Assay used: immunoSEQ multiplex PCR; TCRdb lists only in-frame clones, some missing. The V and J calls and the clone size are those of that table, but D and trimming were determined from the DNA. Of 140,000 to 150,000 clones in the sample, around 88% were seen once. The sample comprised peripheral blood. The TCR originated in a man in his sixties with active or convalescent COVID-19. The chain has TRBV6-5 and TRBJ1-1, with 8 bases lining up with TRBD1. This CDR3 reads CASNAPGGLNTEAFF. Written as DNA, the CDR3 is TGTGCCAGTAACGCTCCAGGGGGCCTTAACACTGAAGCTTTCTTT.